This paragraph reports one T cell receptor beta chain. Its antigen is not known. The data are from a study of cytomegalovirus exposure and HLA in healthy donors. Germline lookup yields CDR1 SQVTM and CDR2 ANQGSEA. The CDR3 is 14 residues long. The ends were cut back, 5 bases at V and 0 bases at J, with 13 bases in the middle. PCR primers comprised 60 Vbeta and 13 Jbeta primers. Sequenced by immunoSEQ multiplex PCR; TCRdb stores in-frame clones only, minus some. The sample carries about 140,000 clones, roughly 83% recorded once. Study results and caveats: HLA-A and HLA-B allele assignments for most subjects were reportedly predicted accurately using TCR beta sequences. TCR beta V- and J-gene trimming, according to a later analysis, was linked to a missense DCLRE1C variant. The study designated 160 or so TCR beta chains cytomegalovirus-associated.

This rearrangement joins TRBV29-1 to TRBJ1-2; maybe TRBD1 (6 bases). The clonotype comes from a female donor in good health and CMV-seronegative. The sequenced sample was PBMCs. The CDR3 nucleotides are TGCAGCGTTCCCTTGGACAGCCCTAACTATGGCTACACCTTC. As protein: CSVPLDSPNYGYTF.